The source of this TCR beta chain is a study of PD-L1 blockade in urothelial cancer. Looking at the study overall: Atezolizumab, begun by patients in the mid-2010s, was given at 1,200 mg intravenously every 3 weeks.

TCRdb keeps only in-frame clones here, not all; method: immunoSEQ multiplex PCR. The sample includes some 22,000 clones, around 91% of them seen just once. V was trimmed by 7 bases and J by 4 bases, leaving 10 bases between them. The CDR3 is made up of 12 amino acids. The germline V gene has CDR1 MDHEN and CDR2 SYDVKM. The sample consisted of PBMCs, taken around atezolizumab (anti-PD-L1) treatment. The V gene is TRBV28, the J gene TRBJ1-2; no reliable D call. The receptor was derived from a woman aged 60-70 years with urothelial cancer. The CDR3, as DNA: TGTGCCAGCACCCCTGGGAGCTATGGCTACACCTTC. Protein sequence: CASTPGSYGYTF.